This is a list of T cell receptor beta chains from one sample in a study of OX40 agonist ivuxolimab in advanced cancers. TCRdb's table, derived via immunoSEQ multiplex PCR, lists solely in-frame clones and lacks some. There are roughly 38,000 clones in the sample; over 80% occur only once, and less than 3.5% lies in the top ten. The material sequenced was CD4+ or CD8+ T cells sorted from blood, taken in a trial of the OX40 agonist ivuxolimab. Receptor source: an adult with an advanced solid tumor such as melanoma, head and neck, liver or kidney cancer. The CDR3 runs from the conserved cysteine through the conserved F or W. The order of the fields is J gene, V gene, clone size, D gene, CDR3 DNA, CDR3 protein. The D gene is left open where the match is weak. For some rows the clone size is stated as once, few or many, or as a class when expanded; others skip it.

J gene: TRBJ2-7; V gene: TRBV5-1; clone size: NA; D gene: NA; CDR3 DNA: TGCGCCAGCAGCTTGGGGGTAGCCTACGAGCAGTACTTC; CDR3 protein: CASSLGVAYEQYF
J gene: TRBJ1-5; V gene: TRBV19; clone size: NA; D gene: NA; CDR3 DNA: TGTGCCAGCACGGACAGCAACCATCAGCCCCAGCATTTT; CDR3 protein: CASTDSNHQPQHF
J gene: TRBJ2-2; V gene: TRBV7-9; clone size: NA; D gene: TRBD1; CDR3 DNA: TGTGCCAGCAGCTTAGACAGGGGGCGGCTGTTTTTT; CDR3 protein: CASSLDRGRLFF
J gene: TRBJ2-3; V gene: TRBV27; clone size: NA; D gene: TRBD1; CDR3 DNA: TGTGCCAGCAGCAGACAGGGGAGGAGGGATACGCAGTATTTT; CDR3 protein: CASSRQGRRDTQYF
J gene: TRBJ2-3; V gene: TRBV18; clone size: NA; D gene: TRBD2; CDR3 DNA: TGTGCCAGCTCCCCAAGCGGGATGCTAGCGGGAGGCGGAGATACGCAGTATTTT; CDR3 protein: CASSPSGMLAGGGDTQYF
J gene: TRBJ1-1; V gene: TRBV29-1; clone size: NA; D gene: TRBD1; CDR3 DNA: TGCAGCGTTGGGGACAGTCGCACTGAAGCTTTCTTT; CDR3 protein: CSVGDSRTEAFF
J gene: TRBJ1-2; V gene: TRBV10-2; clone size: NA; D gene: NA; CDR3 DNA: TGCGCCAGCAGGTCTCAGGGGCGGGGGCCCGACTATGGCTACACCTTC; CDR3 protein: CASRSQGRGPDYGYTF
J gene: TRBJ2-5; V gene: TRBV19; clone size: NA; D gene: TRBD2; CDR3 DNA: TGTGCCAGTAGTATAGCGGGGGGACCTGGGACCCAGTACTTC; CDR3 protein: CASSIAGGPGTQYF
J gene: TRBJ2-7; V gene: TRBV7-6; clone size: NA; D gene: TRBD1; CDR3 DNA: TGTGCCAGCAGTCCCCTGACAGGGCCCTACGAGCAGTACTTC; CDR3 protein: CASSPLTGPYEQYF
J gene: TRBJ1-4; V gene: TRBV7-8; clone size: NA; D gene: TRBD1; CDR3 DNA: TGTGCCAGCAGCTTAGAGAGGGGACAGGGGGATGAAAAACTGTTTTTT; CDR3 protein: CASSLERGQGDEKLFF
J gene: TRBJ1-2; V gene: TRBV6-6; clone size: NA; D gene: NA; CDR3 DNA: TGTGCCAGCAGTCCAAACAGGGTTGTTAACTATGGCTACACCTTC; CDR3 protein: CASSPNRVVNYGYTF
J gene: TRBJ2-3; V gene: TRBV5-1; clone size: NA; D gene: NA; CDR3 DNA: TGCGCCAGCAGCTTGGGTGGGGGTAGGACAGATACGCAGTATTTT; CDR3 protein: CASSLGGGRTDTQYF
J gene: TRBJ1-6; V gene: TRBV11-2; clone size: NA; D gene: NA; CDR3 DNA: TGTGCCAGCAGCTTCGGGGGTAGTAATTCACCCCTCCACTTT; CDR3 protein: CASSFGGSNSPLHF
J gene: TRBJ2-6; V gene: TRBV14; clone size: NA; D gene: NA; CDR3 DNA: TGTGCCAGCAGCCAAGATAATGGGCTAGCGAGCTCTGGGGCCAACGTCCTGACTTTC; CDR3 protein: CASSQDNGLASSGANVLTF
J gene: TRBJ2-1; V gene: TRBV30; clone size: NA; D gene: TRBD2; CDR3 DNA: TGTGCCTGGAGCGGGAGGGGCTACAATGAGCAGTTCTTC; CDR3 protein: CAWSGRGYNEQFF
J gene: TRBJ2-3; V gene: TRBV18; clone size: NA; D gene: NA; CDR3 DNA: TGTGCCAGCTCACTCGGTGCGGCAGATACGCAGTATTTT; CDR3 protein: CASSLGAADTQYF
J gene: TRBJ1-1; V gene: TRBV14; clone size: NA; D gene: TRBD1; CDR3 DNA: TGTGCCAGCAGCCAAGGACAGGGGACTGAAGCTTTCTTT; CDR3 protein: CASSQGQGTEAFF
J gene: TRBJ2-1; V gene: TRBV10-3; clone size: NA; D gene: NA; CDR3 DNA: TGTGCCATCACTACCCACGTAATAGCGGAGGCCGGGGAGCAGTTCTTC; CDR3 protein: CAITTHVIAEAGEQFF
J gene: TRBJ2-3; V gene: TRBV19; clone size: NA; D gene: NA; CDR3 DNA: TGTGCCAGTACCCTGATGGCGGAGTCAGATACGCAGTATTTT; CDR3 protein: CASTLMAESDTQYF
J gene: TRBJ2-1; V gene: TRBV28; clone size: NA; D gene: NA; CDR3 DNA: TGTGCCAGCAGGCCAACCCGGGACTCCTACAATGAGCAGTTCTTC; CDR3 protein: CASRPTRDSYNEQFF
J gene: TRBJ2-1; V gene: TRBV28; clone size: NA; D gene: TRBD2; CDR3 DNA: TGTGCCAGCAGTTTAGTACTAGCGGGAGGGTTTGAGCAGTTCTTC; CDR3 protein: CASSLVLAGGFEQFF
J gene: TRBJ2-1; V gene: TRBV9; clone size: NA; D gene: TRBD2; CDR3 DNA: TGTGCCAGCAGCCCCCACCCCTCTAGCGGGAGTTTGAATGAGCAGTTCTTC; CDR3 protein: CASSPHPSSGSLNEQFF
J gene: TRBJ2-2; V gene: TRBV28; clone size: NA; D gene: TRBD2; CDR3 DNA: TGTGCCAGCAGTTTACTAGCGGGTACCGGGGAGCTGTTTTTT; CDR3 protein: CASSLLAGTGELFF
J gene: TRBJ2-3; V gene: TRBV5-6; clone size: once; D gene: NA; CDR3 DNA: TGTGCCAGCAAATCCTACCAGCGGGTGACGGCAGATACGCAGTATTTT; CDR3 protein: CASKSYQRVTADTQYF
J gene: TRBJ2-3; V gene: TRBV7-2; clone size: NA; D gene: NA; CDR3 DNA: TGTGCCAGCAGCTTAACATCTTTCCCTCGCGATACGCAGTATTTT; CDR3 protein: CASSLTSFPRDTQYF
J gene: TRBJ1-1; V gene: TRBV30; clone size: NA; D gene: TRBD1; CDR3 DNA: TGTGCCTGGAGTTTCAACAGGGGAGGGGCTGAAGCTTTCTTT; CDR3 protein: CAWSFNRGGAEAFF
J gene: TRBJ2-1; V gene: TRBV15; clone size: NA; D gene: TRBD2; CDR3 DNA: TGTGCCACCAGCAGAAGCGGGACTGGTGAGCAGTTCTTC; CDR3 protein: CATSRSGTGEQFF
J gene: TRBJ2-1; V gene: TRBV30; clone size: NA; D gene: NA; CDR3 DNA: TGTGCCTGGAGCTCATTTACAGGGAACTACAATGAGCAGTTCTTC; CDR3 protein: CAWSSFTGNYNEQFF
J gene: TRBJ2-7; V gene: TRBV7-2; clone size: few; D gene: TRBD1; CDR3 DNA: TGTGCCAGCAGCTTAGCCGGGGACAGCTACTACGAGCAGTACTTC; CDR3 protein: CASSLAGDSYYEQYF
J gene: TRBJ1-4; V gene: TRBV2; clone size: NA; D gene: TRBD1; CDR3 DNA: TGTGCCAGCAGTGTGCCCTTTCCGGGACAGGATGAAAAACTGTTTTTT; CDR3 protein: CASSVPFPGQDEKLFF
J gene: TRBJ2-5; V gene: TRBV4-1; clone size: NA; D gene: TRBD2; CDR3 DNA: TGCGCCAGCAGCCAAACAGGACTAGCGGCGGAGACCCAGTACTTC; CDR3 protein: CASSQTGLAAETQYF
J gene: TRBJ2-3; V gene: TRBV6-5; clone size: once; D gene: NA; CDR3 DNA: TGTGCCAGCAGCCCATCGCGGTTTACGCAGTATTTT; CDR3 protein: CASSPSRFTQYF
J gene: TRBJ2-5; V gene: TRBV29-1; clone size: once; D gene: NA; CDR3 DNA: TGCAGCGTTGAAGGTCCTGGGGCCCAGTACTTC; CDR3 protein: CSVEGPGAQYF
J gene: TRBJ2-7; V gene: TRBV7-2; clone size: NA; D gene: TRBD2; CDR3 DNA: TGTGCCAGCAGCAGAAGTCCCGGGACTAGCGGGAACGGGCAGTACTTC; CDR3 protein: CASSRSPGTSGNGQYF
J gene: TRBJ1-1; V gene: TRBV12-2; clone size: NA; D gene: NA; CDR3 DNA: TGTGCAAGTCGCTCCCCCGACAGGAGTGAAACTGAAGCTTTCTTT; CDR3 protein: CASRSPDRSETEAFF
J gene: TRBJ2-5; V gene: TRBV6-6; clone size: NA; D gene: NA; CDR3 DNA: TGTGCCAGCAGATTCTGGGACGCCGAAGAGACCCAGTACTTC; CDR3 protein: CASRFWDAEETQYF
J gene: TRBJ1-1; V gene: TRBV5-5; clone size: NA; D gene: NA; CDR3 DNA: TGTGCCAGCAGCCCTAACTTTTCGGGGAACACTGAAGCTTTCTTT; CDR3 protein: CASSPNFSGNTEAFF
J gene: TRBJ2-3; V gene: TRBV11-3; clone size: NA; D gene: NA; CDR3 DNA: TGTGCCAGCAGCCCCCATCGAGGCTCAGATACGCAGTATTTT; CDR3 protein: CASSPHRGSDTQYF
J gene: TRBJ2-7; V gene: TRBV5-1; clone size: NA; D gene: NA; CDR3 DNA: TGCGCCAGCAGCTTGTCCCTCTCCTACGAGCAGTACTTC; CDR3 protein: CASSLSLSYEQYF
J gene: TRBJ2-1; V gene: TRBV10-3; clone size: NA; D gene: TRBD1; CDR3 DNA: TGTGCCGCCCAGAAGGGGGGACAGGGGAACGGTGAGCAGTTCTTC; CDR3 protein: CAAQKGGQGNGEQFF
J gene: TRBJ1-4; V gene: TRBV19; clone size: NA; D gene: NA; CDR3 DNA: TGTGCCAGTAGTATAATCGGGAATGAAAAACTGTTTTTT; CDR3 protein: CASSIIGNEKLFF
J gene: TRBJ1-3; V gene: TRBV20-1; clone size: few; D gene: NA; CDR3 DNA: TGCAGTGTTCGCAGGGGTGACACCATATATTTT; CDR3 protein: CSVRRGDTIYF
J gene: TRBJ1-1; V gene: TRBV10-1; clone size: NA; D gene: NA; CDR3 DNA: TGCGCTGATGAAGGGATGGCACCTTACACTGAAGCTTTCTTT; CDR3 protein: CADEGMAPYTEAFF